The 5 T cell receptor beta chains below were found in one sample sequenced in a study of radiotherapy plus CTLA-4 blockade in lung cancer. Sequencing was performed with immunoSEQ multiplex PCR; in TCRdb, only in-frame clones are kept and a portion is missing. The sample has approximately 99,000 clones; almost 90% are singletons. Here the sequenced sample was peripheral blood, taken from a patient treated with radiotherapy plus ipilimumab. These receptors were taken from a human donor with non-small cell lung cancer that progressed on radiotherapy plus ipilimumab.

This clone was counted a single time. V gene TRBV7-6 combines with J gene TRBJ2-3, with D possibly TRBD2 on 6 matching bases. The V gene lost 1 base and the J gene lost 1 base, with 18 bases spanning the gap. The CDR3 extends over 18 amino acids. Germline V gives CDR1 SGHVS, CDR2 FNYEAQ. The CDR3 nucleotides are TGTGCCAGCAGCTTAGTCCCAGAAGGCGGAGGGGGCACAGATACGCAGTATTTT. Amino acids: CASSLVPEGGGGTDTQYF.

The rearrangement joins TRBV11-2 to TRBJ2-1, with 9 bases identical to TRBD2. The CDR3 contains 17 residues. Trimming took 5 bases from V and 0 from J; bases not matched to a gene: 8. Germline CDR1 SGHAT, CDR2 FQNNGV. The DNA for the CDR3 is TGTGCCAGCAGCCCGTCCTTTAGCGGGAGCTCCTACAATGAGCAGTTCTTC. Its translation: CASSPSFSGSSYNEQFF.

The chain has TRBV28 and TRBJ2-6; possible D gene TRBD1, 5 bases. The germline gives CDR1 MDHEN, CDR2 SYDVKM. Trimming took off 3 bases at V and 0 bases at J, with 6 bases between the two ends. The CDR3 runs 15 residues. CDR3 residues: CASSFRGSGANVLTF. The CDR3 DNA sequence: TGTGCCAGCAGTTTTAGGGGCTCTGGGGCCAACGTCCTGACTTTC.

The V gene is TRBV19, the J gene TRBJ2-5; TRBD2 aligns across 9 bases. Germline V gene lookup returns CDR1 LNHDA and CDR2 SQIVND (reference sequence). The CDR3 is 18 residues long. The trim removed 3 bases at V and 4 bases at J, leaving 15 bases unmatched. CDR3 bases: TGTGCCAGTAGTATGTTGGCGGGAGGGCCTAGGCGAGGAGAGACCCAGTACTTC. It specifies CASSMLAGGPRRGETQYF.

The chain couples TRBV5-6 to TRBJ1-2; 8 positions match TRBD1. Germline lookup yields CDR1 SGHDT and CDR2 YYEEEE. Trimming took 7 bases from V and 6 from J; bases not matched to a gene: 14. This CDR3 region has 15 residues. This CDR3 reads CASRAGGMVSNGYTF. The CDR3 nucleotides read TGTGCCAGCCGGGCAGGGGGCATGGTTTCGAATGGCTACACCTTC.